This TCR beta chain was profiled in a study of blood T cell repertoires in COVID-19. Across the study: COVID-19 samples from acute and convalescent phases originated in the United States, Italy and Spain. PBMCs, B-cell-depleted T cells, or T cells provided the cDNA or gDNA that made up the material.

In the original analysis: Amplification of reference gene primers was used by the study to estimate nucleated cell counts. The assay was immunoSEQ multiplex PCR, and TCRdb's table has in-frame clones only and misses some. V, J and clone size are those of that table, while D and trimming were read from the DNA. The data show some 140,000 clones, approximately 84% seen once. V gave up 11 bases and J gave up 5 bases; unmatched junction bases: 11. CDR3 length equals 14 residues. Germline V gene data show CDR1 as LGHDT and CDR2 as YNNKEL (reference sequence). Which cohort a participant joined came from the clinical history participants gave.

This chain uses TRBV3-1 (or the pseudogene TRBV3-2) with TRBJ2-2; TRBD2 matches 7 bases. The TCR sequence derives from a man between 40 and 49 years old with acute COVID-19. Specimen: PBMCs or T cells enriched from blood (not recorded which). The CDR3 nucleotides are TGTGCCCGCAAACGTGGGGGGGGAACCGGGGAGCTGTTTTTT. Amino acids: CARKRGGGTGELFF.